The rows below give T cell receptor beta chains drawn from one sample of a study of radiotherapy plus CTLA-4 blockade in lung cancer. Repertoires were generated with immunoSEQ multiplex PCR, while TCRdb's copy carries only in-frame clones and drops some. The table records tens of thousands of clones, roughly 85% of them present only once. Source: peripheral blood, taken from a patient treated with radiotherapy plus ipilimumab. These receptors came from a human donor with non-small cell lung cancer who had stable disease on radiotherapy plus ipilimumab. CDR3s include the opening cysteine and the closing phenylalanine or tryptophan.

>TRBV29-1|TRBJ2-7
CSVGGDSSYEQYF
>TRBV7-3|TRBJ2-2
CASSSFGMELGTGELFF
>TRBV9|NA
CASSVEEGPYEQYF
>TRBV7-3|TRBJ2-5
CASSLGIQETQYF
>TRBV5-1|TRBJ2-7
CASSGGTGGTYEQYF
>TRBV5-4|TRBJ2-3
CASSLWSTDTQYF
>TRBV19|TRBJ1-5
CASTTGTGRPQHF
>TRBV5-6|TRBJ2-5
CASSWDSQQTQYF
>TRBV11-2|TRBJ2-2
CASSYPGLAGGSGELFF
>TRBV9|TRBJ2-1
CASSPRLAGSDNEQFF
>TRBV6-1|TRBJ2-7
CASSELAGDSYEQYF
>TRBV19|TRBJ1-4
CASSGSPGEKLFF
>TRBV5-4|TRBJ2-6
CASSPFVGGANVLTF
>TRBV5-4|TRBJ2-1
CASSLGLAGGTNEQFF
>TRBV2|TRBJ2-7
CASRGQGANFYEQYF
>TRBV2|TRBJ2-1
CASSEIYGGGAYNEQFF
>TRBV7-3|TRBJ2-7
CASSLHPPGQGTNEQYF
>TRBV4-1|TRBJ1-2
CASSPSSGVNGYTF
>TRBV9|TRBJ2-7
CASSVGAGEQYF
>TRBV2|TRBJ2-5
CASILGLALKTQYF
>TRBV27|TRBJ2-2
CASSPSGLAGLLSGELFF
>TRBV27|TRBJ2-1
CASSPRGREMNEQFF
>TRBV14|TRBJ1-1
CASSLPGSTAEAFF
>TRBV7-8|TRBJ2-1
CASSFYSYNEQFF
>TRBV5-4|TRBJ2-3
CASSSAATTDTQYF
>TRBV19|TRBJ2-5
CASRQGARETQYF
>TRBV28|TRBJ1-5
CASSLSPGNQPQHF
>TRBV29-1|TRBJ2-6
CSAGGGWGSGANVLTF